This T cell receptor (beta chain) emerged from a study of blood T cell repertoires in COVID-19. Deletions cut 1 base from V and 2 bases from J, with 13 bases between. The CDR3 totals 15 residues. The germline V gene encodes CDR1 GTSNPN and CDR2 SVGIG (reference sequence). Produced via immunoSEQ multiplex PCR; TCRdb's table is partial and in-frame only. The sample holds approximately 120,000 clones, around 86% seen once. The sequence came from a woman aged 50 to 60 who had recovered from COVID-19. J is TRBJ2-3 and V is TRBV30; no clear D. The sequenced material came from peripheral blood. CDR3 in DNA: TGTGCCTGGAGTGACCGGCGGCTCACCACAGATACGCAGTATTTT. It yields the protein CAWSDRRLTTDTQYF.